A single sample gave rise to the 23 T cell receptor beta chains below, sequenced in a study of blood T cell repertoires in COVID-19. Method: immunoSEQ multiplex PCR; TCRdb's copy keeps in-frame clones and lacks some. Counted here are 200,000 to 300,000 clones, approximately 89% occurring once; the ten biggest clones make up roughly 4%. Specimen: PBMCs or T cells enriched from blood (not recorded which). The receptors were gathered from a woman under 40 with acute COVID-19.

The chain links TRBV30 to TRBJ2-2; D might be TRBD1 (6 bases). The germline V and J ends were trimmed by 2 bases and 4 bases, with 11 bases remaining between them. Germline V lookup: CDR1 GTSNPN, CDR2 SVGIG (reference sequence). The length of the CDR3 is 14 residues. DNA for the CDR3: TGTGCCTGGAGTCTCAGGGGTAGCACCGGGGAGCTGTTTTTT. Protein: CAWSLRGSTGELFF.

The J gene is TRBJ2-3, the V gene TRBV2; D is possibly TRBD1 (6 bases). The germline V gene encodes CDR1 SNHLY and CDR2 FYNNEI. This CDR3 spans 14 amino acids. V gave up 6 bases and J gave up 1 base, with 11 bases separating them. The CDR3 sequence is CASSAGQRTDTQYF. CDR3 in DNA: TGTGCCAGCAGCGCTGGACAGCGCACAGATACGCAGTATTTT.

The chain combines TRBV14 with TRBJ2-5; no definite D call. The CDR3 has 13 residues. The germline CDR1 and CDR2 sequences are SGHDN and FVKESK. V shed 4 bases and J shed 2 bases, with 8 bases lying between them. In nucleotides, the CDR3 is TGTGCCAGCAGCCGAAGCTGGCAAGAGACCCAGTACTTC. This codes for CASSRSWQETQYF.

This clone was recorded once. V gene TRBV29-1 combines with J gene TRBJ1-2, with TRBD1 matching 8 bases. The trim removed 4 bases at V and 6 bases at J, leaving 4 bases unmatched. The CDR3 is made up of 12 amino acids. Germline V gives CDR1 SQVTM, CDR2 ANQGSEA. The CDR3 region is CSVGSQGDGYTF. The CDR3, as DNA: TGCAGCGTTGGTTCACAGGGGGATGGCTACACCTTC.

The chain combines TRBV5-1 with TRBJ2-1; D remains ambiguous. Trimming shortened V by 1 base and J by 7 bases, and 9 bases separated the two germline ends. Germline CDR1 reads SGHRS; CDR2 reads YFSETQ. The length of the CDR3 is 13 residues. Here the CDR3 reads CASSLTAGNEQFF. Written as DNA, the CDR3 is TGCGCCAGCAGCTTGACAGCTGGGAATGAGCAGTTCTTC.

The chain combines TRBV27 with TRBJ2-3; D is unresolved. CDR1 MNHEY and CDR2 SMNVEV come from the germline V gene (reference sequence). V was clipped by 3 bases and J by 0 bases, with 4 bases between them. The CDR3 is 13 amino acids. CDR3 DNA sequence: TGTGCCAGCAGTTTCTTTAGCACAGATACGCAGTATTTT. Encoded protein: CASSFFSTDTQYF.

This rearrangement joins TRBV5-4 to TRBJ1-2; the D gene is possibly TRBD1 (6 bases). Germline V gene data show CDR1 as SGHNT and CDR2 as YYREEE (reference sequence). The CDR3 consists of 15 residues. V lost 8 bases to trimming and J lost 2 bases, with 19 bases between them. Written as DNA, the CDR3 is TGTGCCAGTAGGGGGAACAGGCTACTAAACTATGGCTACACCTTC. Its translation: CASRGNRLLNYGYTF.

V gene TRBV29-1 combines with J gene TRBJ1-2, with D possibly matching TRBD1 (5 bases). Germline-derived CDR1 and CDR2 are SQVTM and ANQGSEA. With 2 bases removed from V and 4 bases from J, the gap between germline ends came to 8 bases. There are 12 residues in the CDR3. The CDR3 nucleotides read TGCAGCGTTGAAACAGGATCCTATGGCTACACCTTC. Translation: CSVETGSYGYTF. The full variable domain, rest sourced from reference TRBV29-1 and TRBJ1-2, is SAVISQKPSRDICQRGTSLTIQCQVDSQVTMMFWYRQQPGQSLTLIATANQGSEATYESGFVIDKFPISRPNLTFSTLTVSNMSPEDSSIYLCSVETGSYGYTFGSGTRLTVV.

The CDR3 DNA is TGCGCCAGCAGCCCTGAGGGTTCGGGTCGGGAGCTGTTTTTT. Translation: CASSPEGSGRELFF. This chain connects TRBV5-1 to TRBJ2-2, with D perhaps TRBD2 (5 bases). Trimming left V 4 bases short and J 9 bases short, with 16 bases between. The germline gives CDR1 SGHRS, CDR2 YFSETQ. This CDR3 has 14 amino acids.

The V and J genes are TRBV6-4 and TRBJ1-1; no definite D call. The CDR3 length is 13 residues. Germline V CDR1 and CDR2: MRHNA, SNTAGT. The V gene lost 4 bases and the J gene lost 3 bases, with 9 bases spanning the gap. The CDR3 spells CASSARVDTEAFF. The CDR3 nucleotides are TGTGCCAGCAGTGCGAGGGTGGACACTGAAGCTTTCTTT.

The chain recombines TRBV10-1 with TRBJ2-3, with TRBD2 matching 7 bases. In germline, CDR1 is WNHNN, CDR2 SYGVQD (reference sequence). The CDR3 has 14 residues. The trim removed 2 bases at V and 11 bases at J, leaving 10 bases unmatched. As DNA, the CDR3 is TGCGCCAGCAGTGAGCCTTTCCTAGCGGAGAAGCAGTATTTT. It translates to CASSEPFLAEKQYF.

V gene TRBV24-1 combines with J gene TRBJ2-2; 8 bases fit TRBD2. This CDR3 is 15 amino acids long. The ends lost 4 bases at V and 2 bases at J; junction bases unmatched: 2. Germline CDR1 KGHDR, CDR2 SFDVKD. This chain's CDR3 is CATSDGRGNTGELFF. In DNA form, the CDR3 reads TGTGCCACCAGTGACGGGAGGGGTAACACCGGGGAGCTGTTTTTT.

This chain links TRBV10-2 with TRBJ2-3, with 9 bases aligning to TRBD2. The CDR3 totals 11 residues. Germline loops: CDR1 WSHSY, CDR2 SAAADI. Trimming removed 7 bases from V and 8 bases from J; junction bases left unmatched: 1. The CDR3 region has the DNA TGCGCCAGCAAGACTAGCGGTACGCAGTATTTT. As protein: CASKTSGTQYF.

The chain employs TRBV21-1 and TRBJ1-3; the D call of TRBD1 is as the table states it, not checked on the DNA. TRBV21-1 is classified as a pseudogene. The CDR3 spans 16 residues. The CDR3 nucleotides read TGTGCCAGCAGCTCGGGACAGGGGCTGTCCGGAAACACCATATATTTT. Protein sequence: CASSSGQGLSGNTIYF.

This clone was observed once. The rearrangement uses TRBV7-6 and TRBJ2-6; D is perhaps TRBD1 (5 bases). Germline CDR1 and CDR2: SGHVS and FNYEAQ. The CDR3 extends over 17 amino acids. V dropped 1 base and J dropped 3 bases, with 13 bases sitting between them. DNA of the CDR3: TGTGCCAGCAGCTTAGGGGCAGGGTTAGGTGGGGCCAACGTCCTGACTTTC. Translated: CASSLGAGLGGANVLTF.

V usage is TRBV4-1 and J usage is TRBJ2-1; 7 bases are shared with TRBD2. The V gene end was trimmed by 2 bases and the J gene end by 7 bases; junction bases not matched to a gene: 11. Per the germline V gene, CDR1 is MGHRA and CDR2 is YSYEKL. This CDR3 region has 16 residues. CDR3 DNA sequence: TGCGCCAGCAGCCAATGGGGGAGAGCGGGACGAAATGAGCAGTTCTTC. Its translation: CASSQWGRAGRNEQFF.

The CDR3 loop reads CASTYSAGSYNSPLHF. Here the CDR3 DNA reads TGTGCCAGCACCTACTCCGCGGGCTCCTATAATTCACCCCTCCACTTT. The gene calls are TRBV6-5 and TRBJ1-6; D unresolved. Germline V gene data show CDR1 as MNHEY and CDR2 as SVGAGI. The ends were cut back, 7 bases at V and 0 bases at J, with 13 bases in the middle. This CDR3 comprises 16 residues.

The V and J genes are TRBV15 and TRBJ2-6; no reliable D call. This CDR3 spans 16 amino acids. Trimming left V 0 bases short and J 4 bases short, with 10 bases between. From germline, CDR1 is LNHNV and CDR2 YYDKDF (reference sequence). CDR3 nucleotides: TGTGCCACCAGCAGAGAAGGCAACGGGGGGGCCAACGTCCTGACTTTC. Translated, it gives CATSREGNGGANVLTF. Full variable domain (missing parts from reference TRBV15 and TRBJ2-6): DAMVIQNPRYQVTQFGKPVTLSCSQTLNHNVMYWYQQKSSQAPKLLFHYYDKDFNNEADTPDNFQSRRPNTSFCFLDIRSPGLGDTAMYLCATSREGNGGANVLTFGAGSRLTVL.

This chain connects TRBV18 to TRBJ1-4; no clear D gene. There are 13 residues in the CDR3. Between the trimmed V and J ends, which lost 3 bases and 8 bases, there was a span of 10 bases. From germline, CDR1 is KGHSH and CDR2 LQKENI. The CDR3 sequence is CASSPTPGEKLFF. The CDR3 region has the DNA TGTGCCAGCTCACCGACTCCGGGGGAAAAACTGTTTTTT.

This clone was detected only a few times. V is TRBV30 and J is TRBJ1-2, with 8 bases lining up with TRBD1. The ends lost 2 bases at V and 0 bases at J; junction bases unmatched: 2. Germline lookup yields CDR1 GTSNPN and CDR2 SVGIG (reference sequence). This CDR3 region has 14 residues. The CDR3 is CAWSLGQANYGYTF. The CDR3 DNA follows: TGTGCCTGGAGTTTGGGACAGGCTAACTATGGCTACACCTTC.

The chain recombines TRBV5-1 with TRBJ1-4; maybe TRBD1 (6 bases). Germline V gene lookup returns CDR1 SGHRS and CDR2 YFSETQ. V was pared by 1 base and J by 4 bases, with 11 bases between. The CDR3 is made up of 15 amino acids. CDR3: CASSLTGGGNEKLFF. The CDR3 DNA reads as TGCGCCAGCAGCTTGACGGGGGGCGGTAATGAAAAACTGTTTTTT.

In its sample, this clone was seen once. The chain employs TRBV15 and TRBJ2-7; 8 bases are a match to TRBD1. V was pared by 3 bases and J by 5 bases, with 3 bases of the junction left unmatched. The germline gives CDR1 LNHNV, CDR2 YYDKDF (reference sequence). CDR3 length equals 13 residues. The CDR3 DNA is TGTGCCACCAGCAGGGACAGGGCCCACGAGCAGTACTTC. This codes for CATSRDRAHEQYF.

The chain employs TRBV30 and TRBJ2-1, with TRBD1 as a possible D gene (6 bases). Trimming shortened V by 2 bases and J by 5 bases, and 10 bases separated the two germline ends. CDR1 and CDR2 (germline): GTSNPN, SVGIG (reference sequence). This CDR3 region has 13 residues. The CDR3 sequence is CAWSHGTHNEQFF. The CDR3 nucleotides read TGTGCCTGGAGTCACGGGACACACAATGAGCAGTTCTTC.